This T cell receptor (beta chain) was observed in a study of vaccination effects on CD4 cells after COVID-19. Overall study: After the second dose, samples were taken at median day 72.

This CDR3 has 14 residues. The germline V gene encodes CDR1 MDHEN and CDR2 SYDVKM. Trimming left V 6 bases short and J 5 bases short, with 16 bases between. TCRdb's table, derived via immunoSEQ multiplex PCR, lists solely in-frame clones and lacks some. Found here are roughly 70,000 clones, around four fifths of them singletons; the top ten hold more than 0.85%. After expansion with viral peptide pools in the ViraFEST assay, antigen-specific CD4+ T cells were sequenced. CD4+ T cells were isolated after 10 days of culture. Each person got two doses of an mRNA SARS-CoV-2 vaccine, BNT162b2 or mRNA-1273. The healthy vaccine recipients, who had no prior SARS-CoV-2 infection, showed negative nucleocapsid antibodies. Broader study findings: By a late point after vaccination, infection- and vaccine-induced clones had shrunk markedly through clonal contraction.

Points on this clone: Antigen unknown.

Material: CD4+ T cells from PBMCs cultured with HCoV-OC43 spike peptides, obtained after COVID-19 vaccination. Documented subset: HCoV-OC43 spike overlapping peptide pool stimulation. The gene calls are TRBV28 and TRBJ2-5; TRBD2 is a possible D gene (7 bases). This sequence originates from a human donor who received a COVID-19 vaccine. The CDR3 DNA sequence: TGTGCCAGCAGAAGGGGGGGAAGTGAGGAGACCCAGTACTTC. Translated: CASRRGGSEETQYF.